Shown below are 28 T cell receptor beta chains from a single sample sequenced in a study of identical twins. One entry per CDR3 protein results from TCRdb running MiXCR on the 5' RACE reads. Of fewer than 550,000 distinct CDR3 sequences listed, around 15% are singletons. This sample also belongs to another study, concerning yellow fever vaccine responses in identical twins.

Sequenced sample: CD4+ T cells sorted from blood. The receptors here all came from a woman between 18 and 29 years old in good health.

Only a few counts were recorded for this clonotype. The chain has TRBV3-1 and TRBJ1-1; D is unclear. V was trimmed by 5 bases and J by 1 base, leaving 17 bases between them. Germline loops: CDR1 LGHDT, CDR2 YNNKEL (reference sequence). CDR3 length: 16 amino acids. CDR3 in DNA: TGTGCCAGCAGCTTCAGTACCAGGAATAAGAACACTGAAGCTTTCTTT. Translating it yields CASSFSTRNKNTEAFF.

The sample holds a few counts of this clonotype. The genes are TRBV12-3 or TRBV12-4 and TRBJ1-3; 8 positions match TRBD1. J gave up 4 bases and V 5 bases, and 4 bases lay outside the gene matches. This CDR3 has 14 amino acids. The chain's CDR3 is CASSRQGSGNTIYF. Written as DNA, the CDR3 is TGTGCCAGCAGTCGACAGGGGTCGGGAAACACCATATATTTT.

A few counts support this clonotype. V gene TRBV6-1 combines with J gene TRBJ1-6; 9 nucleotides match TRBD1. The V gene's germline CDR1 is MNHNS and CDR2 SASEGT. The trim removed 6 bases at V and 15 bases at J, leaving 12 bases unmatched. This CDR3 comprises 14 residues. In DNA, the CDR3 is TGTGCCAGCAGCCCGGGACAGGGTCAGGGGGTCCTCCACTTT. Translation gives CASSPGQGQGVLHF.

The table lists this clonotype with many counts. This chain links TRBV12-3 or TRBV12-4 with TRBJ2-2; 9 bases map to TRBD2. This CDR3 is built from 17 residues. V was clipped by 7 bases and J by 0 bases; unmatched bases: 9. The DNA of the CDR3 is TGTGCCAGCACTCCGACTAGCGGAAGCGCGAACACCGGGGAGCTGTTTTTT. This sequence encodes CASTPTSGSANTGELFF.

The chain couples TRBV5-1 to TRBJ2-7, with 8 bases fitting TRBD1. Germline CDR1 reads SGHRS; CDR2 reads YFSETQ. This CDR3 spans 14 amino acids. Unmatched junction bases numbered 8, after V lost 5 bases and J lost 4 bases. The CDR3 protein is CASSGGTGIYEQYF. CDR3 DNA: TGCGCCAGCAGTGGAGGGACAGGAATATACGAGCAGTACTTC. Together with reference TRBV5-1 and TRBJ2-7, the CDR3 gives the full variable domain: KAGVTQTPRYLIKTRGQQVTLSCSPISGHRSVSWYQQTPGQGLQFLFEYFSETQRNKGNFPGRFSGRQFSNSRSEMNVSTLELGDSALYLCASSGGTGIYEQYFGPGTRLTVT.

This clonotype was detected a few times. The CDR3 nucleotides are TGTGCCAGCAGCCAAGGGTCAGTGGGGACTGAAGCTTTCTTT. Protein product: CASSQGSVGTEAFF. The rearrangement joins TRBV12-3 or TRBV12-4 to TRBJ1-1; D ambiguous. The germline V and J ends were trimmed by 6 bases and 5 bases, with 16 bases remaining between them. The CDR3 has 14 residues.

This clonotype occurred a few times. The chain combines TRBV7-8 with TRBJ2-7, with 9 bases matching TRBD1. The CDR3 is 15 residues long. Per the germline V gene, CDR1 is SGHVS and CDR2 is FQNEAQ. The ends lost 5 bases at V and 3 bases at J; junction bases unmatched: 8. The chain's CDR3 is CASSPGTGTYYEQYV. CDR3 in DNA: TGTGCCAGCAGCCCCGGGACAGGGACCTACTACGAGCAGTACGTC.

This sequence joins TRBV20-1 and TRBJ2-3; weak D call: TRBD2 (5 bases). This CDR3 is built from 12 residues. Looked up from germline, CDR1 is DFQATT and CDR2 is SNEGSKA (reference sequence). Trimming stripped 8 bases from V and 1 base from J, with 10 bases between. CDR3 sequence reads: CSSPGGTDTQYF. The CDR3 DNA sequence: TGCAGTTCACCCGGGGGCACAGATACGCAGTATTTT.

V is TRBV20-1 and J is TRBJ2-5; 14 nucleotides align to TRBD2. With 3 bases clipped from V and 1 base from J, the junction kept 4 bases outside the gene matches. Germline-derived CDR1 and CDR2 are DFQATT and SNEGSKA (reference sequence). This CDR3 spans 16 amino acids. For the CDR3, the DNA is TGCAGTGCTAGTGGGACTAGCGGGAGTCTCCAAGAGACCCAGTACTTC. Translating it yields CSASGTSGSLQETQYF.

This clonotype was seen more than once but under ten times. The chain couples TRBV2 to TRBJ2-3; possible D gene TRBD2, 5 bases. Germline V lookup: CDR1 SNHLY, CDR2 FYNNEI. Trimming left V 4 bases short and J 2 bases short, with 16 bases between. The CDR3 contains 16 residues. The CDR3 bases are TGTGCCAGCAGTGCGGTGCAGGAGGCCCTCACAGATACGCAGTATTTT. Protein sequence: CASSAVQEALTDTQYF.

DNA of the CDR3: TGCAGCGGTGGGGTGGCCTCGGATACGCAGTATTTT. It yields the protein CSGGVASDTQYF. The J gene is TRBJ2-3, the V gene TRBV29-1; the D is unclear. The CDR3 is 12 residues long. Germline loops: CDR1 SQVTM, CDR2 ANQGSEA. V was pared by 7 bases and J by 6 bases, with 14 bases between.

CDR3 nucleotide sequence: TGTGCCAGCAGCCAAGATCGAACTCTTATACCGGATGAGCAGTTCTTC. This encodes CASSQDRTLIPDEQFF. The chain recombines TRBV3-1 with TRBJ2-1; D not certain. The CDR3 has 16 amino acids. CDR1 is LGHDT, CDR2 YNNKEL, per germline (reference sequence). Between the trimmed V and J ends, which lost 0 bases and 8 bases, there was a span of 17 bases.

In its sample, this clonotype was seen a few times. CDR3 DNA sequence: TGTGCCAGCAGTGAACAGGGGACTACTAATGAAAAACTGTTTTTT. Protein: CASSEQGTTNEKLFF. The V and J genes are TRBV2 and TRBJ1-4, with D possibly TRBD1 on 6 matching bases. The CDR3 is 15 residues long. In germline, CDR1 is SNHLY, CDR2 FYNNEI. V lost 2 bases and J 2 bases, leaving 9 bases between the germline ends. Based on the CDR3 plus reference TRBV2 and TRBJ1-4, the full variable domain is EPEVTQTPSHQVTQMGQEVILRCVPISNHLYFYWYRQILGQKVEFLVSFYNNEISEKSEIFDDQFSVERPDGSNFTLKIRSTKLEDSAMYFCASSEQGTTNEKLFFGSGTQLSVL.

The chain is built from TRBV11-2 and TRBJ2-3; 9 bases match TRBD2. V lost 1 base to trimming and J lost 4 bases; unmatched junction nucleotides: 3. The CDR3 is 15 residues long. Germline V gives CDR1 SGHAT, CDR2 FQNNGV. CDR3 sequence reads: CASSLGVAGADTQYF. CDR3 bases: TGTGCCAGCAGCTTAGGGGTAGCGGGAGCAGATACGCAGTATTTT.

This clonotype showed up just once. V usage is TRBV7-6 and J usage is TRBJ2-3; 9 bases map to TRBD1. Germline V gene sequence: CDR1 SGHVS, CDR2 FNYEAQ. Trimming removed 5 bases from V and 4 bases from J; junction bases left unmatched: 10. This CDR3 has 16 amino acids. Written as DNA, the CDR3 is TGTGCCAGCAGCGGCCCGGGACAGGGTGGGTCAGATACGCAGTATTTT. It specifies CASSGPGQGGSDTQYF.

This rearrangement joins TRBV6-1 to TRBJ1-1; TRBD1 is a possible D gene (5 bases). Germline CDR1 reads MNHNS; CDR2 reads SASEGT. This CDR3 has 14 amino acids. V lost 6 bases, J lost 3 bases, and 14 bases lay in between. The CDR3 loop reads CASRGGEGYTEAFF. The DNA for the CDR3 is TGTGCCAGCAGGGGAGGGGAGGGATACACTGAAGCTTTCTTT.

J is TRBJ2-3 and V is TRBV5-1; 9 positions agree with TRBD1. The V gene's germline CDR1 is SGHRS and CDR2 YFSETQ. J lost 5 bases, V lost 1 base, and 8 bases had no gene match. The length of the CDR3 is 16 residues. CDR3 coding DNA: TGCGCCAGCAGCTTGTTCGACAGGGGGGTAAGAGATACGCAGTATTTT. This translates into CASSLFDRGVRDTQYF.

This clonotype has a handful of counts. The chain has TRBV11-3 and TRBJ2-1, with TRBD2 matching over 13 bases. The length of the CDR3 is 16 residues. After removal of 5 bases from V and 5 bases from J, the junction contained 6 bases not matched to a gene. Germline V gene lookup returns CDR1 SGHNT and CDR2 YENEEA. The CDR3 region has the DNA TGTGCCAGCAGCGCAACCGGGACTAGCGGGGACAATGAGCAGTTCTTC. Translating gives CASSATGTSGDNEQFF.

This clonotype was detected a few times. The chain joins TRBV24-1 to TRBJ2-1; D is unresolved. V lost 3 bases, J lost 9 bases, and 8 bases lay in between. The germline V gene encodes CDR1 KGHDR and CDR2 SFDVKD. CDR3 length: 12 amino acids. The CDR3 loop is CATSDIVGEQFF. The CDR3 DNA follows: TGTGCCACCAGTGATATAGTTGGTGAGCAGTTCTTC.

This chain uses TRBV12-3 or TRBV12-4 with TRBJ1-4, with 8 nucleotides matching TRBD1. V gave up 3 bases and J gave up 7 bases; unmatched junction bases: 13. This CDR3 is built from 17 residues. This CDR3 reads CASSFRQGAYRIEKLFF. CDR3 sequence (DNA): TGTGCCAGCAGTTTTAGGCAGGGGGCCTATCGTATTGAAAAACTGTTTTTT.

The CDR3 sequence is CASSPAGATNEKLFF. The DNA for the CDR3 is TGTGCCAGCAGCCCTGCAGGGGCAACTAATGAAAAACTGTTTTTT. The chain joins TRBV5-6 to TRBJ1-4; a weak D match, TRBD1 (6 bases). With 4 bases removed from V and 0 bases from J, the gap between germline ends came to 10 bases. This CDR3 spans 15 amino acids. The germline V gene encodes CDR1 SGHDT and CDR2 YYEEEE.

This clonotype has more than one count but fewer than ten. J is TRBJ1-6 and V is TRBV12-3 or TRBV12-4; the D gene is possibly TRBD1 (6 bases). Trimming removed 0 bases at V and 8 bases at J, with 11 bases between. The CDR3 extends over 15 amino acids. The CDR3 DNA reads TGTGCCAGCAGTTTAGCTCAGGGGTGGGATTCACCCCTCCACTTT. This sequence encodes CASSLAQGWDSPLHF.

J is TRBJ1-2 and V is TRBV5-4; unclear D gene. V lost 4 bases and J 9 bases, leaving 16 bases between the germline ends. Germline CDR1 reads SGHNT; CDR2 reads YYREEE (reference sequence). The CDR3 extends over 13 amino acids. Written as DNA, the CDR3 is TGTGCCAGCAGCCTACGGACCCAGGAGAGCTACACCTTC. It specifies CASSLRTQESYTF.

This chain's CDR3 is CSVEEGGWVINEQFF. CDR3 nucleotides: TGCAGCGTTGAAGAGGGGGGCTGGGTTATCAATGAGCAGTTCTTC. V and J are TRBV29-1 and TRBJ2-1; either TRBD1 or TRBD2 may fit D (6 bases each). The ends were cut back, 0 bases at V and 6 bases at J, with 15 bases in the middle. From germline, CDR1 is SQVTM and CDR2 ANQGSEA. There are 15 residues in the CDR3.

The rearrangement links TRBV12-3 or TRBV12-4 to TRBJ2-7; either TRBD1 or TRBD2 may supply D (5 bases each). The CDR3 loop spans 15 amino acids. V lost 3 bases, J lost 2 bases, and 14 bases lay in between. CDR3 loop: CASSLVRGGTYEQYF. The CDR3 DNA is TGTGCCAGCAGTTTGGTTCGGGGCGGAACCTACGAGCAGTACTTC.

There are a few counts of this clonotype. The chain is built from TRBV27 and TRBJ2-1; perhaps TRBD2 as D (5 bases). CDR3 size: 13 residues. CDR1 MNHEY and CDR2 SMNVEV come from the germline V gene (reference sequence). The ends were cut back, 8 bases at V and 8 bases at J, with 16 bases in the middle. This chain's CDR3 is CASAEGALDEQFF. The CDR3 bases are TGTGCCAGCGCAGAGGGCGCCCTGGATGAGCAGTTCTTC.

J is TRBJ1-2 and V is TRBV4-1; D unresolved. Germline V gene data show CDR1 as MGHRA and CDR2 as YSYEKL. V lost 0 bases and J lost 6, with 11 bases in between. The CDR3 sequence is 14 residues long. The CDR3 here is CASSQETPAHGYTF. The CDR3 DNA reads TGCGCCAGCAGCCAAGAAACCCCCGCGCATGGCTACACCTTC.

The chain has TRBV5-1 and TRBJ2-1, with D possibly matching TRBD2 (5 bases). This CDR3 has 14 amino acids. Germline CDR1 SGHRS, CDR2 YFSETQ. Trimming took 2 bases from V and 3 from J, leaving 9 bases between them. The CDR3 DNA reads as TGCGCCAGCAGCTTATCGGACTTCTACAATGAGCAGTTCTTC. Protein product: CASSLSDFYNEQFF.